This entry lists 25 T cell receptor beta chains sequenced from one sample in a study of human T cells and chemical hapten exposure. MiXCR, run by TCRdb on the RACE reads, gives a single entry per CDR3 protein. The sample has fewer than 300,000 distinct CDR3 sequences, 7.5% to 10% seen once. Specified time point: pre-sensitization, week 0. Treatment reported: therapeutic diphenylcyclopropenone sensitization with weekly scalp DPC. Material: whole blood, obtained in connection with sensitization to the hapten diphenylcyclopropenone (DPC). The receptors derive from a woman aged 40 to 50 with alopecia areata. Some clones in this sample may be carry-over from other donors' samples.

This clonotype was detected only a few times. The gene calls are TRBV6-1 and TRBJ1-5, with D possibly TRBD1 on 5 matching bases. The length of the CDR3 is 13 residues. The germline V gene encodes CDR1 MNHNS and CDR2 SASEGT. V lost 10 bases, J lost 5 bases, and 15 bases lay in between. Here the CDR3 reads CATSPRADQPQHF. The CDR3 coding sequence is TGTGCCACCTCACCCAGGGCAGATCAGCCCCAGCATTTT.

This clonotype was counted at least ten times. CDR3 residues: CASSGTSGYNEQFF. The CDR3 DNA reads as TGTGCCAGCAGCGGGACTAGCGGATACAATGAGCAGTTCTTC. The V gene is TRBV12-3 or TRBV12-4, the J gene TRBJ2-1; the match to TRBD2 covers 11 bases. Trimming removed 6 bases from V and 4 bases from J; junction bases left unmatched: 2. There are 14 residues in the CDR3.

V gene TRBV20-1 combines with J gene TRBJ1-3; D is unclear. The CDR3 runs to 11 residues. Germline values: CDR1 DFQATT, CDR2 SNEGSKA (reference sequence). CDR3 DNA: TGCAGCGCTCCCCTCGGAAACACCATATATTTT. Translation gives CSAPLGNTIYF.

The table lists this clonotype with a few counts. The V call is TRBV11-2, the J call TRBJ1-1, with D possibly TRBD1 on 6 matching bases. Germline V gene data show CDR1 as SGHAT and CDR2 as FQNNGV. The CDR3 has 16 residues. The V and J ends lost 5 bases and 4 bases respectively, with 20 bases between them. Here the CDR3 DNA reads TGTGCCAGCAGCCTAGGTATTGGGGGGGCGAGCACTGAAGCTTTCTTT. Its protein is CASSLGIGGASTEAFF.

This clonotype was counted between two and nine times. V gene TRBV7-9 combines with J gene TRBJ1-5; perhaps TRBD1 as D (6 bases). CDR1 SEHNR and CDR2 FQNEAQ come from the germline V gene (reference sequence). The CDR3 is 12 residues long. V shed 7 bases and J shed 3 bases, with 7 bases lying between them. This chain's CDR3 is CASTGDNQPQHF. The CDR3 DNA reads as TGTGCCAGCACAGGGGACAATCAGCCCCAGCATTTT.

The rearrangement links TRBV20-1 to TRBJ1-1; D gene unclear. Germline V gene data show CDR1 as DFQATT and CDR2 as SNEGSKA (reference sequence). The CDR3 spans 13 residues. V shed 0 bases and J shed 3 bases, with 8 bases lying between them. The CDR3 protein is CSARDVVDTEAFF. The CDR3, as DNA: TGCAGTGCTAGAGACGTAGTCGACACTGAAGCTTTCTTT.

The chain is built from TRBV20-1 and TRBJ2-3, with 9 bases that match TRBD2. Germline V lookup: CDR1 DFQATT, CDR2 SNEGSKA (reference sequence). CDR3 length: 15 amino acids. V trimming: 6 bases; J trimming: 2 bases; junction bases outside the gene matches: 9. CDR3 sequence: CSAISGLAYTDTQYF. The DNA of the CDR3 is TGCAGTGCCATATCGGGACTAGCCTACACAGATACGCAGTATTTT.

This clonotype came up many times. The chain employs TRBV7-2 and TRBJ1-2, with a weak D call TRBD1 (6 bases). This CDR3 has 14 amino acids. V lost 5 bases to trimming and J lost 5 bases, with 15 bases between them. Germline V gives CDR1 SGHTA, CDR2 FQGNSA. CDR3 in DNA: TGTGCCAGCAGCCCACAGGGTGCTGGATATGGCTACACCTTC. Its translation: CASSPQGAGYGYTF.

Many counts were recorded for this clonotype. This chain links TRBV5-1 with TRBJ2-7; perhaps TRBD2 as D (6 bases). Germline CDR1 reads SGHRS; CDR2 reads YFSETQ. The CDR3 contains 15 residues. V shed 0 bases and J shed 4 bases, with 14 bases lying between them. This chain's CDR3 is CASSLEAGRKYEQYF. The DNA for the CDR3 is TGCGCCAGCAGCTTGGAGGCGGGAAGGAAGTACGAGCAGTACTTC. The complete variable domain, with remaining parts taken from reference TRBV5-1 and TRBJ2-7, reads KAGVTQTPRYLIKTRGQQVTLSCSPISGHRSVSWYQQTPGQGLQFLFEYFSETQRNKGNFPGRFSGRQFSNSRSEMNVSTLELGDSALYLCASSLEAGRKYEQYFGPGTRLTVT.

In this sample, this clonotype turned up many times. CDR3 nucleotides: TGTGCCTGGAGTGTACAGAGTAACACTGAAGCTTTCTTT. Its translation is CAWSVQSNTEAFF. The V and J genes are TRBV30 and TRBJ1-1; D call uncertain. V lost 0 bases to trimming and J lost 2 bases, with 7 bases between them. This CDR3 region has 13 residues. The germline V gene encodes CDR1 GTSNPN and CDR2 SVGIG (reference sequence).

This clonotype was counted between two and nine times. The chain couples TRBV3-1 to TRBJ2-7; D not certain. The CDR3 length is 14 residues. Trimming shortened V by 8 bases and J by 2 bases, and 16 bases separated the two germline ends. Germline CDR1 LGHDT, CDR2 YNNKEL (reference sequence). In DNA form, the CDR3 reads TGTGCCAGCGGCAATAGCTTAGGCCCCTACGAGCAGTACTTC. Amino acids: CASGNSLGPYEQYF.

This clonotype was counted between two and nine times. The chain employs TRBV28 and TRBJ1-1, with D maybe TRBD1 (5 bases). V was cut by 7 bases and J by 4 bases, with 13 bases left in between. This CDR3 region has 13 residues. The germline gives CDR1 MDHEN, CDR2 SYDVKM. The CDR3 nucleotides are TGTGCCAGCACCAGGGACGTCCCCACTGAAGCTTTCTTT. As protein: CASTRDVPTEAFF. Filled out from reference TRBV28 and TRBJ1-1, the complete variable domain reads DVKVTQSSRYLVKRTGEKVFLECVQDMDHENMFWYRQDPGLGLRLIYFSYDVKMKEKGDIPEGYSVSREKKERFSLILESASTNQTSMYLCASTRDVPTEAFFGQGTRLTVV.

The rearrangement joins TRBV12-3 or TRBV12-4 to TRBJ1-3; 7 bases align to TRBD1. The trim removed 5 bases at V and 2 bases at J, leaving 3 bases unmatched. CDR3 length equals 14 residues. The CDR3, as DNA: TGTGCCAGCAGTCCCCAGGGGGCTGGAAACACCATATATTTT. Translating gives CASSPQGAGNTIYF.

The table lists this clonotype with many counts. As DNA, the CDR3 is TGTGCCAGCAGTTCCTTGGCTGTGACCCAGTACTTC. This sequence encodes CASSSLAVTQYF. This chain joins TRBV12-3 or TRBV12-4 and TRBJ2-5; D remains unclear. The CDR3 is 12 residues long. V lost 4 bases and J lost 7, with 10 bases in between.

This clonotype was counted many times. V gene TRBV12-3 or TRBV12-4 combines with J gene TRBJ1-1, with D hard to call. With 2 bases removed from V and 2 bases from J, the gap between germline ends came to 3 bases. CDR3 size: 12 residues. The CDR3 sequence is CASSLPNTEAFF. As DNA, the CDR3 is TGTGCCAGCAGTTTACCCAACACTGAAGCTTTCTTT.

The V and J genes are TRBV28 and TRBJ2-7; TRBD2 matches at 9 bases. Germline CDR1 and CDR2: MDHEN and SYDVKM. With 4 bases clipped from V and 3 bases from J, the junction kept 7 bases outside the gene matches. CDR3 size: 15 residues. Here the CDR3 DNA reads TGTGCCAGCAGTTCCCCAGCGGGAGGCTTCTACGAGCAGTACTTC. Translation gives CASSSPAGGFYEQYF. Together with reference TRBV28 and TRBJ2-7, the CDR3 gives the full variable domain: DVKVTQSSRYLVKRTGEKVFLECVQDMDHENMFWYRQDPGLGLRLIYFSYDVKMKEKGDIPEGYSVSREKKERFSLILESASTNQTSMYLCASSSPAGGFYEQYFGPGTRLTVT.

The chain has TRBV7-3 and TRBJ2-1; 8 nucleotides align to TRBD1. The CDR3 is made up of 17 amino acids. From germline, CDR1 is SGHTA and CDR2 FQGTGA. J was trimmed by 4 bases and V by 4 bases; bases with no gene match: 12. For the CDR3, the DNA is TGTGCCAGCAGCTATTCTTCAGGGGGCGCAGGATACAATGAGCAGTTCTTC. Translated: CASSYSSGGAGYNEQFF.

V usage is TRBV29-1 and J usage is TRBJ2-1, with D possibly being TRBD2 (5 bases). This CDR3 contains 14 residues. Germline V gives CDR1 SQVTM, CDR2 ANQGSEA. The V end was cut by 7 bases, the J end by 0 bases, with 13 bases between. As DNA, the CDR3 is TGCAGCGCCGTAGCGACGAGCTCCTACAATGAGCAGTTCTTC. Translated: CSAVATSSYNEQFF.

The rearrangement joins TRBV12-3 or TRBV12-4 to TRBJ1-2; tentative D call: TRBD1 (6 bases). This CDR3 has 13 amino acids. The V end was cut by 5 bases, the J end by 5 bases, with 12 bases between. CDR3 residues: CASSPQGRYGYTF. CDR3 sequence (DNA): TGTGCCAGCAGTCCGCAGGGGCGGTATGGCTACACCTTC.

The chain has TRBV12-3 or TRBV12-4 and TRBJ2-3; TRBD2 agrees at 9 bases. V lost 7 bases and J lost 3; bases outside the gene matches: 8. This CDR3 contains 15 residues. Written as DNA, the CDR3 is TGTGCCAGCACCATGGGGCTAGCGGGAACAGATACGCAGTATTTT. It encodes CASTMGLAGTDTQYF.

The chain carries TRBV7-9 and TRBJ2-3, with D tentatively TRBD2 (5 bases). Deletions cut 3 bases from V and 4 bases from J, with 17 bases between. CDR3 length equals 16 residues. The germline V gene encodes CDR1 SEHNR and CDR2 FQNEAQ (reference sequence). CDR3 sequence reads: CASSFASWEKPDTQYF. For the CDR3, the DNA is TGTGCCAGCAGCTTCGCTAGCTGGGAGAAGCCAGATACGCAGTATTTT. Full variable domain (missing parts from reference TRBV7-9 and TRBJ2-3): DTGVSQNPRHKITKRGQNVTFRCDPISEHNRLYWYRQTLGQGPEFLTYFQNEAQLEKSRLLSDRFSAERPKGSFSTLEIQRTEQGDSAMYLCASSFASWEKPDTQYFGPGTRLTVL.

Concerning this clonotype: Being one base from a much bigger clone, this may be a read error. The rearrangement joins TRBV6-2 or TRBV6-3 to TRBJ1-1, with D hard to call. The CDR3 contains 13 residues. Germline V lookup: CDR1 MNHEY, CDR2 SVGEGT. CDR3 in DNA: TGTGTCAGCAGTCGCCGAAGGGACACTGAAGCTTTCTTT. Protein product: CVSSRRRDTEAFF.

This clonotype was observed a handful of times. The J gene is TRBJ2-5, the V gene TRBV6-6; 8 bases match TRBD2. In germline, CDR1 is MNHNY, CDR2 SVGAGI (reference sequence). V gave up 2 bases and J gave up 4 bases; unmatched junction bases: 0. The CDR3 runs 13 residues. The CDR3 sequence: CASSYGTRETQYF. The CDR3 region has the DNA TGTGCCAGCAGTTACGGGACTAGAGAGACCCAGTACTTC.

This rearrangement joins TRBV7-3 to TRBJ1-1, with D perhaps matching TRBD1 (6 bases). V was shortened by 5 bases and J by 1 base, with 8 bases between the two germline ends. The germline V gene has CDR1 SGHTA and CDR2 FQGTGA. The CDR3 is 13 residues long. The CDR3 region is CASSMGQNTEAFF. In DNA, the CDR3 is TGTGCCAGCAGCATGGGACAGAACACTGAAGCTTTCTTT. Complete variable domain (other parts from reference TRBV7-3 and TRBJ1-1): GAGVSQTPSNKVTEKGKYVELRCDPISGHTALYWYRQSLGQGPEFLIYFQGTGAADDSGLPNDRFFAVRPEGSVSTLKIQRTERGDSAVYLCASSMGQNTEAFFGQGTRLTVV.

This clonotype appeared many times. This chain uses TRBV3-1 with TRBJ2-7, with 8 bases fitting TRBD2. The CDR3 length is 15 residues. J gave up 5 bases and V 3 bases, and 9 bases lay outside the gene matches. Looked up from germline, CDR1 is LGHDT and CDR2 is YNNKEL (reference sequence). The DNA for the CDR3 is TGTGCCAGCAGCCATCTCGGACTAGCAGCCCACGAGCAGTACTTC. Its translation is CASSHLGLAAHEQYF.